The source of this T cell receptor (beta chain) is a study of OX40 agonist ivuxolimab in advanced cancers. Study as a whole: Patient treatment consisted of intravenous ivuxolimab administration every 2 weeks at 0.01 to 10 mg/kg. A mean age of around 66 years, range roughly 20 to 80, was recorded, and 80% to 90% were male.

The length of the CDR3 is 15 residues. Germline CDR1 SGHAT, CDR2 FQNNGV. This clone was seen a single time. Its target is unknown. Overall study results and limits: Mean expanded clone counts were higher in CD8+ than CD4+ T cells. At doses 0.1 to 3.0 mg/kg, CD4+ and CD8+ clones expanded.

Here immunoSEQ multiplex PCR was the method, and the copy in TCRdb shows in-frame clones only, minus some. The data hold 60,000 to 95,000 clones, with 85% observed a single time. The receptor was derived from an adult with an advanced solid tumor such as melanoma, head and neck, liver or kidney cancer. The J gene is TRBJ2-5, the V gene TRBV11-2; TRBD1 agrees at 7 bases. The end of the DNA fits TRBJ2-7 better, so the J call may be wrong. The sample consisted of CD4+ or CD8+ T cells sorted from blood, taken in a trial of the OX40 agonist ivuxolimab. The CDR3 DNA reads TGTGCCAGCAGCTCCTCTCGAACAGGGGACTACGAGCAGTACTTC. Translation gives CASSSSRTGDYEQYF.